This passage covers 8 T cell receptor beta chains from one sample sequenced in a study of OX40 agonist ivuxolimab in advanced cancers. Some clones are missing from TCRdb's copy, which holds only in-frame ones; the method was immunoSEQ multiplex PCR. The data show 35,000 to 45,000 clones, roughly nine tenths seen once. The sequencing used CD4+ or CD8+ T cells sorted from blood, collected in a trial of the OX40 agonist ivuxolimab. All receptors derive from an adult with an advanced solid tumor such as melanoma, head and neck, liver or kidney cancer.

CDR3 loop: CASSEDDGAQETQYF. In DNA form, the CDR3 reads TGTGCCAGCAGTGAAGACGACGGCGCTCAAGAGACCCAGTACTTC. The genes are TRBV2 and TRBJ2-5; no definite D call. Germline values: CDR1 SNHLY, CDR2 FYNNEI. V lost 1 base to trimming and J lost 2 bases, with 11 bases between them. This CDR3 spans 15 amino acids.

The CDR3 DNA is TGTGCCAGCAGCTCATTAACCTACGAGCAGTACTTC. Translating gives CASSSLTYEQYF. The chain links TRBV11-2 to TRBJ2-7; D unresolved. V was trimmed by 4 bases and J by 2 bases, leaving 6 bases between them. The V gene's germline CDR1 is SGHAT and CDR2 FQNNGV. This CDR3 has 12 residues.

The J gene is TRBJ1-4, the V gene TRBV9; tentative D call: TRBD1 (5 bases). Germline CDR1 is SGDLS and CDR2 is YYNGEE. V was trimmed by 0 bases and J by 8 bases, leaving 14 bases between them. The CDR3 is 15 amino acids. DNA for the CDR3: TGTGCCAGCAGCGTAGGTCAAGGGGCTGGAGAAAAACTGTTTTTT. It is translated as CASSVGQGAGEKLFF.

CDR3 sequence: CASSYLPTVNYGYTF. CDR3 in DNA: TGTGCCAGCAGTTACCTCCCGACAGTTAACTATGGCTACACCTTC. The chain joins TRBV6-6 to TRBJ1-2; possible D gene TRBD1, 5 bases. The length of the CDR3 is 15 residues. Deletions cut 2 bases from V and 1 base from J, with 11 bases between. Germline V gene data show CDR1 as MNHNY and CDR2 as SVGAGI (reference sequence).

The chain couples TRBV5-4 to TRBJ2-7; 7 nucleotides line up with TRBD1. Per germline, CDR1 SGHNT and CDR2 YYREEE (reference sequence). Germline trimming cut 4 bases from V and 3 bases from J; bases unmatched to any gene: 7. CDR3 size: 14 residues. CDR3 in amino acids: CASSRTGTVYEQYF. In nucleotides, the CDR3 is TGTGCCAGCAGCCGTACCGGGACAGTCTACGAGCAGTACTTC.

V usage is TRBV15 and J usage is TRBJ2-7, with D unresolved. Looked up from germline, CDR1 is LNHNV and CDR2 is YYDKDF (reference sequence). CDR3 length equals 14 residues. Trimming cost V 2 bases and J 4 bases, with 12 bases left between them. CDR3 loop: CATSRQRPAYEQYF. CDR3 DNA sequence: TGTGCCACCAGCAGACAGCGACCCGCATACGAGCAGTACTTC.

This rearrangement joins TRBV4-1 to TRBJ2-1, with D tentatively TRBD2 (6 bases). Germline V gene data show CDR1 as MGHRA and CDR2 as YSYEKL. The CDR3 length is 14 residues. Trimming cost V 3 bases and J 9 bases, with 15 bases left between them. CDR3 region: CASSQETEGSEQFF. CDR3 nucleotides: TGCGCCAGCAGCCAGGAGACGGAGGGGAGTGAGCAGTTCTTC.

The chain uses TRBV7-9 and TRBJ2-6; 7 nucleotides line up with TRBD1. V gave up 5 bases and J gave up 0 bases; unmatched junction bases: 7. The CDR3 runs 17 residues. CDR1 is SEHNR, CDR2 FQNEAQ, per germline (reference sequence). CDR3 DNA: TGTGCCAGCAGCCCGGGGACAGTCCGCTCTGGGGCCAACGTCCTGACTTTC. This encodes CASSPGTVRSGANVLTF.